This T cell receptor beta chain came from a study of OX40 agonist ivuxolimab in advanced cancers. Study-wide context: Patients enrolled in dose escalation were diagnosed with hepatocellular carcinoma, melanoma, renal cell or head and neck cancer.

Germline trimming cut 6 bases from V and 2 bases from J; bases unmatched to any gene: 5. The CDR3 sequence is 15 residues long. The germline V gene encodes CDR1 MDHEN and CDR2 SYDVKM. Blood sampling took place at baseline, cycle 4 day 1, and cycle 7 day 1. Study observations and caveats: CD8+ T cells (on average) carried more expanded clones than CD4+ T cells.

The repertoire was sequenced with immunoSEQ multiplex PCR; TCRdb's copy has only in-frame clones and lacks some. The sample holds tens of thousands of clones, approximately 80% seen once. As concerns this clone: Its antigen remains unknown.

The clonotype originates from an adult with an advanced solid tumor such as melanoma, head and neck, liver or kidney cancer. The input for sequencing was CD4+ or CD8+ T cells sorted from blood, taken in a trial of the OX40 agonist ivuxolimab. The chain uses TRBV28 and TRBJ2-3; 10 bases align to TRBD1. CDR3 sequence (DNA): TGTGCCAGCAGCGCCGGGACAGGGGCCACAGATACGCAGTATTTT. Its protein product is CASSAGTGATDTQYF.